Shown below are 29 T cell receptor beta chains from a single sample sequenced in a study of CD8 T cells in Susac syndrome. Random-hexamer reverse transcription was applied to about 0.45 to 1 ug RNA. Each CDR3 protein gets one entry after TCRdb re-called the immunoSEQ multiplex PCR reads with MiXCR. The repertoire has hundreds of thousands of distinct CDR3 sequences, 92% of them found once; the top ten carry roughly 0.13%. The sample consisted of CD8+ T cells from PBMCs. These receptors all stem from a human donor with multiple sclerosis.

This sequence joins TRBV30 and TRBJ1-5, with 9 bases lining up with TRBD1. The CDR3 covers 15 residues. V shed 2 bases, J shed 4 bases, and the junction held 6 bases outside the gene matches. Germline loops: CDR1 GTSNPN, CDR2 SVGIG (reference sequence). CDR3: CAWSPGQGPNQPQHF. CDR3 bases: TGTGCCTGGAGTCCGGGACAGGGACCAAATCAGCCCCAGCATTTT.

The rearrangement uses TRBV10-3 and TRBJ1-1, with D possibly TRBD1 on 6 matching bases. Trimming pared 2 bases from V and 0 bases from J, leaving 13 bases between. The CDR3 length is 16 residues. Germline loops: CDR1 ENHRY, CDR2 SYGVKD. Written as DNA, the CDR3 is TGTGCCATCAGTGAGAGAGGACAGACATTGAACACTGAAGCTTTCTTT. Translating it yields CAISERGQTLNTEAFF.

The chain employs TRBV29-1 and TRBJ2-1; 13 nucleotides match TRBD2. CDR1 and CDR2 from the germline V gene are SQVTM and ANQGSEA. The CDR3 contains 15 residues. Trimming removed 1 base from V and 4 bases from J; junction bases left unmatched: 1. The CDR3 region is CSVEGLAGGYNEQFF. The CDR3 DNA is TGCAGCGTTGAAGGACTAGCGGGGGGATACAATGAGCAGTTCTTC.

The chain combines TRBV15 with TRBJ2-3; 9 positions match TRBD2. Germline V lookup: CDR1 LNHNV, CDR2 YYDKDF (reference sequence). Trimming took 5 bases from V and 2 from J; bases not matched to a gene: 8. This CDR3 is 16 amino acids long. CDR3 protein: CATSPGLAISTDTQYF. The DNA for the CDR3 is TGTGCCACCAGCCCCGGACTAGCGATATCCACAGATACGCAGTATTTT.

The CDR3 DNA sequence: TGTGCCAGTAGTGACGGTGGCCTGACTGAAGCTTTCTTT. Translated, it gives CASSDGGLTEAFF. The rearrangement joins TRBV19 to TRBJ1-1, with D unclear. Between the trimmed V and J ends, which lost 5 bases and 5 bases, there was a span of 12 bases. Germline V lookup: CDR1 LNHDA, CDR2 SQIVND (reference sequence). This CDR3 spans 13 amino acids.

The rearrangement links TRBV30 to TRBJ2-7; D is ambiguous. This CDR3 contains 13 residues. The germline V and J ends were trimmed by 2 bases and 0 bases, with 8 bases remaining between them. The germline V gene encodes CDR1 GTSNPN and CDR2 SVGIG (reference sequence). The CDR3 DNA is TGTGCCTGGAGTAGACGGATCTCCTACGAGCAGTACTTC. Encoded protein: CAWSRRISYEQYF.

The V and J genes are TRBV7-9 and TRBJ1-2, with TRBD1 matching over 9 bases. Germline V gene sequence: CDR1 SEHNR, CDR2 FQNEAQ (reference sequence). The CDR3 runs 19 residues. Germline trimming cut 4 bases from V and 2 bases from J; bases unmatched to any gene: 17. CDR3 sequence: CASSSPPGTGSPRNYGYTF. CDR3 DNA: TGTGCCAGCAGCTCACCTCCCGGGACAGGGTCCCCCCGGAACTATGGCTACACCTTC.

This clonotype was found once. The genes are TRBV19 and TRBJ1-4; D is perhaps TRBD1 (5 bases). CDR1 and CDR2 from the germline V gene are LNHDA and SQIVND (reference sequence). This CDR3 contains 15 residues. V lost 7 bases, J lost 3 bases, and 15 bases lay in between. Here the CDR3 DNA reads TGTGCCAGTACCCTAATGGGGGGGGCTAATGAAAAACTGTTTTTT. It yields the protein CASTLMGGANEKLFF.

This chain connects TRBV5-1 to TRBJ1-2; 10 bases agree with TRBD1. Trimming removed 3 bases from V and 8 bases from J; junction bases left unmatched: 7. CDR1 and CDR2 (germline): SGHRS, YFSETQ. The CDR3 consists of 14 residues. In DNA form, the CDR3 reads TGCGCCAGCAGCTCCGGGACAGGGGTTGACGGCTACACCTTC. This codes for CASSSGTGVDGYTF.

V gene TRBV5-1 combines with J gene TRBJ2-3; TRBD2 aligns across 8 bases. Germline CDR1 reads SGHRS; CDR2 reads YFSETQ. The length of the CDR3 is 15 residues. The trim removed 2 bases at V and 3 bases at J, leaving 5 bases unmatched. The CDR3 nucleotides read TGCGCCAGCAGCTTTAGCGGGACCGAGACAGATACGCAGTATTTT. Translation: CASSFSGTETDTQYF.

This sequence joins TRBV7-9 and TRBJ2-5; D might be TRBD2 (5 bases). From germline, CDR1 is SEHNR and CDR2 FQNEAQ (reference sequence). The CDR3 is made up of 15 amino acids. V was pared by 5 bases and J by 0 bases, with 13 bases between. The CDR3 loop reads CASSLLPGNQETQYF. The CDR3 DNA is TGTGCCAGCAGCCTCCTGCCGGGAAACCAAGAGACCCAGTACTTC.

The chain links TRBV12-5 to TRBJ1-1; a weak D match, TRBD1 (6 bases). The germline V gene has CDR1 LGHNT and CDR2 FRNRAP. The CDR3 has 17 residues. The ends were cut back, 8 bases at V and 1 base at J, with 23 bases in the middle. This chain's CDR3 is CASTMVSHLTGNTEAFF. Written as DNA, the CDR3 is TGTGCTAGTACAATGGTCTCCCACCTGACAGGGAACACTGAAGCTTTCTTT.

This sequence joins TRBV28 and TRBJ2-1; 7 bases align to TRBD2. V lost 3 bases, J lost 8 bases, and 7 bases stayed unmatched. CDR1 and CDR2 (germline): MDHEN, SYDVKM. This CDR3 spans 14 amino acids. The CDR3 DNA reads TGTGCCAGCAGTTTGGTGGGAGGGCCAGATGAGCAGTTCTTC. This sequence encodes CASSLVGGPDEQFF.

This clonotype appeared a single time. The V call is TRBV12-3 or TRBV12-4, the J call TRBJ1-1; possibly TRBD1 for D (5 bases). The CDR3 consists of 17 residues. Between the trimmed V and J ends, which lost 5 bases and 0 bases, there was a span of 19 bases. The CDR3 reads CASSPGRLIPMNTEAFF. The CDR3 DNA reads as TGTGCCAGCAGTCCGGGACGACTGATCCCCATGAACACTGAAGCTTTCTTT.

This chain links TRBV12-3 or TRBV12-4 with TRBJ2-5; D call uncertain. The ends were cut back, 5 bases at V and 2 bases at J, with 18 bases in the middle. CDR3 length: 16 residues. CDR3 residues: CASSPTQYSWQETQYF. In DNA form, the CDR3 reads TGTGCCAGCAGTCCGACCCAGTACAGCTGGCAAGAGACCCAGTACTTC.

The chain has TRBV4-2 and TRBJ2-5, with 8 bases that match TRBD2. CDR3 size: 17 residues. V trimming: 8 bases; J trimming: 1 base; junction bases outside the gene matches: 15. Germline V gene data show CDR1 as LGHNA and CDR2 as YNFKEQ. CDR3: CASRPRGSGGFQETQYF. The CDR3 DNA reads TGTGCCAGCCGCCCGAGGGGAAGCGGGGGCTTCCAAGAGACCCAGTACTTC.

The V call is TRBV7-9, the J call TRBJ2-7, with D perhaps being TRBD1 or TRBD2 (5 bases each). This CDR3 comprises 15 residues. Trimming cost V 4 bases and J 1 base, with 14 bases left between them. CDR1 is SEHNR, CDR2 FQNEAQ, per germline (reference sequence). In DNA form, the CDR3 reads TGTGCCAGCAGCTCAGGGACCGAGGAATCCTACGAGCAGTACTTC. Residues: CASSSGTEESYEQYF.

V is TRBV20-1 and J is TRBJ2-4; a weak D match, TRBD2 (6 bases). CDR1 is DFQATT, CDR2 SNEGSKA, per germline (reference sequence). The CDR3 length is 18 residues. V was trimmed by 3 bases and J by 6 bases, leaving 27 bases between them. CDR3 in DNA: TGCAGTGCTAGCATAGTCCGGGACTCCGATAGGGGAGGAAACATTCAGTACTTC. It encodes CSASIVRDSDRGGNIQYF.

The chain links TRBV29-1 to TRBJ1-5; D remains ambiguous. Germline CDR1 SQVTM, CDR2 ANQGSEA. Trimming pared 6 bases from V and 0 bases from J, leaving 12 bases between. The CDR3 is made up of 14 amino acids. This CDR3 is CSVADGYSNQPQHF. The CDR3 DNA reads as TGCAGCGTCGCAGACGGTTATAGCAATCAGCCCCAGCATTTT.

This chain links TRBV7-9 with TRBJ2-5; 9 bases are shared with TRBD2. Trimming took 5 bases from V and 1 from J; bases not matched to a gene: 8. The CDR3 runs 16 residues. Germline V lookup: CDR1 SEHNR, CDR2 FQNEAQ (reference sequence). The CDR3 spells CASSGTSGPFQETQYF. The DNA of the CDR3 is TGTGCCAGCAGCGGCACTAGCGGGCCGTTCCAAGAGACCCAGTACTTC.

This chain connects TRBV30 to TRBJ2-5; D ambiguous. The ends were cut back, 1 base at V and 5 bases at J, with 11 bases in the middle. This CDR3 is built from 13 residues. The germline V gene encodes CDR1 GTSNPN and CDR2 SVGIG (reference sequence). The CDR3 DNA reads TGTGCCTGGAGTGCAGCCCCGAGGGAGACCCAGTACTTC. Residues: CAWSAAPRETQYF.

The chain couples TRBV12-3 or TRBV12-4 to TRBJ2-1, with 10 bases fitting TRBD2. V trimming: 2 bases; J trimming: 9 bases; junction bases outside the gene matches: 4. This CDR3 is built from 14 residues. The CDR3 region is CASSLLAGVVEQFF. Here the CDR3 DNA reads TGTGCCAGCAGTTTACTAGCGGGAGTGGTTGAGCAGTTCTTC.

This clonotype showed up just once. The chain combines TRBV29-1 with TRBJ2-1; D is possibly TRBD2 (6 bases). Trimming left V 7 bases short and J 2 bases short, with 15 bases between. This CDR3 has 14 residues. Germline V gene data show CDR1 as SQVTM and CDR2 as ANQGSEA. CDR3 DNA: TGCAGCGGCCCGGGGGAGGTCGCCTACAATGAGCAGTTCTTC. Translation: CSGPGEVAYNEQFF.

This clonotype was picked up one time. This chain connects TRBV2 to TRBJ1-2; tentatively, D is TRBD1 (6 bases). This CDR3 contains 14 residues. Between the trimmed V and J ends, which lost 1 base and 4 bases, there was a span of 10 bases. Germline CDR1 reads SNHLY; CDR2 reads FYNNEI. CDR3 in DNA: TGTGCCAGCAGTGAAGGGGGGCTTGGCTATGGCTACACCTTC. It encodes CASSEGGLGYGYTF.

This rearrangement joins TRBV11-2 to TRBJ1-6; 7 positions agree with TRBD1. Germline assignment: CDR1 SGHAT and CDR2 FQNNGV. The CDR3 is made up of 15 amino acids. V lost 3 bases and J lost 10; bases outside the gene matches: 9. CDR3 nucleotides: TGTGCCAGCAGCTTTCTAAGTTACAGGGGATCACCCCTCCACTTT. Protein sequence: CASSFLSYRGSPLHF.

The chain couples TRBV25-1 to TRBJ2-5, with D uncertain. Germline CDR1 MGHDK, CDR2 SYGVNS. Trimming removed 2 bases at V and 4 bases at J, with 11 bases between. This CDR3 is built from 14 residues. DNA of the CDR3: TGTGCCAGCAGTGAACTCGACTCGGGAGAGACCCAGTACTTC. Translated: CASSELDSGETQYF. Combining the CDR3 with reference TRBV25-1 and TRBJ2-5 gives the whole variable domain EADIYQTPRYLVIGTGKKITLECSQTMGHDKMYWYQQDPGMELHLIHYSYGVNSTEKGDLSSESTVSRIRTEHFPLTLESARPSHTSQYLCASSELDSGETQYFGPGTRLLVL.

The chain carries TRBV13 and TRBJ2-1; TRBD1 matches 8 bases. The J segment lost 8 bases and the V segment lost 5 bases, leaving 11 bases of the junction unmatched. The CDR3 runs to 15 residues. The germline V gene encodes CDR1 PRHDT and CDR2 FYEKMQ (reference sequence). The CDR3 coding sequence is TGTGCCAGCAGCACCCGACAGGGGAATAAGGATGAGCAGTTCTTC. This encodes CASSTRQGNKDEQFF. Filled out from reference TRBV13 and TRBJ2-1, the complete variable domain reads AAGVIQSPRHLIKEKRETATLKCYPIPRHDTVYWYQQGPGQDPQFLISFYEKMQSDKGSIPDRFSAQQFSDYHSELNMSSLELGDSALYFCASSTRQGNKDEQFFGPGTRLTVL.

The chain recombines TRBV27 with TRBJ1-2; no reliable D call. This CDR3 is built from 13 residues. V was shortened by 3 bases and J by 2 bases, with 7 bases between the two germline ends. Germline V CDR1 and CDR2: MNHEY, SMNVEV (reference sequence). DNA for the CDR3: TGTGCCAGCAGTTTGGACGGAAACTATGGCTACACCTTC. Its translation: CASSLDGNYGYTF.

The V gene is TRBV4-1, the J gene TRBJ2-6; 7 bases align to TRBD1. The CDR3 totals 17 residues. The V gene's germline CDR1 is MGHRA and CDR2 YSYEKL. V lost 1 base to trimming and J lost 0 bases; unmatched junction nucleotides: 3. The CDR3 nucleotides read TGCGCCAGCAGCCAAGGGACAGGATACTCTGGGGCCAACGTCCTGACTTTC. This translates into CASSQGTGYSGANVLTF.